In its sample, the clone carrying this TCR beta chain was seen once. Its specificity is not known. This table comes from immunoSEQ multiplex PCR, and its TCRdb copy is limited to in-frame clones, with some not included. Among 150,000 to 200,000 clones listed, roughly 83% were seen once. The record originates from a study of cytomegalovirus exposure and HLA in healthy donors. Findings and caveats of the study: In vitro assays verified that three CMV-associated chains recognized CMV antigens specifically.

The source of this sequence is a woman aged 18 to 35 in good health and CMV-seronegative. Source material: PBMCs.

The CDR3 DNA sequence: TGTGCCAGCAGCTTCGGGGGTAATCAGCCCCAGCATTTT. It codes for CASSFGGNQPQHF. The chain uses TRBV7-2 and TRBJ1-5, with D possibly TRBD1 on 5 matching bases. With 3 bases removed from V and 4 bases from J, the gap between germline ends came to 7 bases. The CDR3 runs to 13 residues. Looked up from germline, CDR1 is SGHTA and CDR2 is FQGNSA.